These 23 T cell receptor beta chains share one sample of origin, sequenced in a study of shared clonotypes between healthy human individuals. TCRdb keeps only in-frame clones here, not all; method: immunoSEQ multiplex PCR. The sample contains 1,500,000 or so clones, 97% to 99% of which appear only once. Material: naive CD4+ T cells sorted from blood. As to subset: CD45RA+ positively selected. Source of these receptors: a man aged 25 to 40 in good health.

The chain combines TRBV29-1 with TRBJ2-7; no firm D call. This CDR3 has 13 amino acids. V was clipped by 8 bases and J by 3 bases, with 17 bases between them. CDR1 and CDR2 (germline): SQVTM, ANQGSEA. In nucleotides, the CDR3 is TGCAGCCCCAGCCCTACAGATTTCTACGAGCAGTACTTC. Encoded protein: CSPSPTDFYEQYF.

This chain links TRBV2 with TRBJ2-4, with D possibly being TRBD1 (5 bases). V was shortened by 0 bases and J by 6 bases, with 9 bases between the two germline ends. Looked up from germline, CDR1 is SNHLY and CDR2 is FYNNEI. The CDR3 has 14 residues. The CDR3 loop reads CASSEARAANIQYF. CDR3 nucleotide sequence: TGTGCCAGCAGTGAAGCCAGGGCGGCAAACATTCAGTACTTC.

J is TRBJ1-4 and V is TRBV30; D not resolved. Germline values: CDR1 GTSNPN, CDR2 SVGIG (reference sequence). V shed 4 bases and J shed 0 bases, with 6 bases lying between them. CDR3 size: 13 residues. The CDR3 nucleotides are TGTGCCTGGACAAGGACAACTAATGAAAAACTGTTTTTT. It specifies CAWTRTTNEKLFF.

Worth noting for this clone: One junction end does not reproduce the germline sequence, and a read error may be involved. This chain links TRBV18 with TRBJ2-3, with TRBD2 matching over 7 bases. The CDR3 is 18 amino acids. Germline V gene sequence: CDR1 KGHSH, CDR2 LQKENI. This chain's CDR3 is CASSPLPVSGTSTDTQYF. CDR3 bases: TGTGCCAGCTCGCCACTACCGGTAAGCGGGACTAGCACAGATACGCAGTATTTT.

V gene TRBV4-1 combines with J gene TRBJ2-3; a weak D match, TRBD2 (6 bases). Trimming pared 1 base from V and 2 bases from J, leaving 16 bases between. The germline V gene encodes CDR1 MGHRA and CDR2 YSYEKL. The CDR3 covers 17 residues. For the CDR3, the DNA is TGCGCCAGCAGCCAAGTACTCGGGAGATACATCACAGATACGCAGTATTTT. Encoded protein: CASSQVLGRYITDTQYF.

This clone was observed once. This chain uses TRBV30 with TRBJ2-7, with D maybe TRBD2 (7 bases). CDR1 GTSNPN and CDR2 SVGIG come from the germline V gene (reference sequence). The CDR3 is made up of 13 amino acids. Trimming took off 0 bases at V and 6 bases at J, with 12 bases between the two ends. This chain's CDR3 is CAWSVHREGEQYF. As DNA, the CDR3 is TGTGCCTGGAGTGTACACAGGGAGGGCGAGCAGTACTTC.

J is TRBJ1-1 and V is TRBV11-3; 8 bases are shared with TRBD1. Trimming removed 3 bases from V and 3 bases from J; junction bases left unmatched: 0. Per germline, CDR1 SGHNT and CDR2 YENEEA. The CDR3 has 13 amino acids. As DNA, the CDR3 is TGTGCCAGCAGCTTGGGACAGGACACTGAAGCTTTCTTT. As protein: CASSLGQDTEAFF.

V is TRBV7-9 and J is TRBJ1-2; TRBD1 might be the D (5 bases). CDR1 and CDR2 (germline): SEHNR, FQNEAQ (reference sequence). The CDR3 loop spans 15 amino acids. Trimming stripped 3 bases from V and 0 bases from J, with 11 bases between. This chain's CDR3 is CASSFTGYPNYGYTF. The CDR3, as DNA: TGTGCCAGCAGCTTTACAGGTTATCCTAACTATGGCTACACCTTC.

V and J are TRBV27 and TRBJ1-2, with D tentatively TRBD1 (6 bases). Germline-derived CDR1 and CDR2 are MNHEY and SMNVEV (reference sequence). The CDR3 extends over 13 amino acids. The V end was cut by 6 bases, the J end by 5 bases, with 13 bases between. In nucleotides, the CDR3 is TGTGCCAGCAGCTCTACAGGGACTTATGGCTACACCTTC. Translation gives CASSSTGTYGYTF.

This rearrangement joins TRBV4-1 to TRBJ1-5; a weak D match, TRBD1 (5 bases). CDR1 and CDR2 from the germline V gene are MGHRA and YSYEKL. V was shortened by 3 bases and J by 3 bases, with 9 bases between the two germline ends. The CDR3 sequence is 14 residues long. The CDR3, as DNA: TGCGCCAGCAGCCAGGACACATACAATCAGCCCCAGCATTTT. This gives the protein CASSQDTYNQPQHF.

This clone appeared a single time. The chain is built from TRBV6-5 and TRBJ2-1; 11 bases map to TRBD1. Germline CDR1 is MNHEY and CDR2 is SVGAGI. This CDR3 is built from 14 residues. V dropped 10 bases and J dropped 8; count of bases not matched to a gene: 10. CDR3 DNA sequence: TGTGCCACCTCACCGGGACAGGGGGTCTATGAGCAGTTCTTC. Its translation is CATSPGQGVYEQFF.

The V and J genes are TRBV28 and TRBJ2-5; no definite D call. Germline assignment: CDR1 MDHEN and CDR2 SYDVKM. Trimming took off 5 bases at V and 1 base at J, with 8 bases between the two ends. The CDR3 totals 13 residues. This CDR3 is CASSRSGQETQYF. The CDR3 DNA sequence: TGTGCCAGCAGTAGGAGTGGCCAAGAGACCCAGTACTTC. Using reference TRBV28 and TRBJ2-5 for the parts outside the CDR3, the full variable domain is DVKVTQSSRYLVKRTGEKVFLECVQDMDHENMFWYRQDPGLGLRLIYFSYDVKMKEKGDIPEGYSVSREKKERFSLILESASTNQTSMYLCASSRSGQETQYFGPGTRLLVL.

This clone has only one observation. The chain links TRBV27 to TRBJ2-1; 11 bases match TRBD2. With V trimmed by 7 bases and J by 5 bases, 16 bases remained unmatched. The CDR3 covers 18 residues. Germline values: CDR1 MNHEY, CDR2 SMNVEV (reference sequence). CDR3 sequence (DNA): TGTGCCAGCACCCATAGCGGGAGGGCCAGATTTCTCGACAATGAGCAGTTCTTC. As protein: CASTHSGRARFLDNEQFF.

In nucleotides, the CDR3 is TGCGCCAGCAGCCAAGAAACTAGTTTGGTCGAGCAGTACTTC. Its protein is CASSQETSLVEQYF. J is TRBJ2-7 and V is TRBV4-1, with a possible D match to TRBD2 (5 bases). The CDR3 runs 14 residues. Germline assignment: CDR1 MGHRA and CDR2 YSYEKL. Trimming removed 0 bases at V and 6 bases at J, with 12 bases between.

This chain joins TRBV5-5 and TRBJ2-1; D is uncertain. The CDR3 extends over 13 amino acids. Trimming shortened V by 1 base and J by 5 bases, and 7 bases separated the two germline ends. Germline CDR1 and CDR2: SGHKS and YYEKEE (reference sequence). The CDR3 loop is CASSLIGNNEQFF. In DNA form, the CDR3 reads TGTGCCAGCAGCTTGATCGGCAACAATGAGCAGTTCTTC.

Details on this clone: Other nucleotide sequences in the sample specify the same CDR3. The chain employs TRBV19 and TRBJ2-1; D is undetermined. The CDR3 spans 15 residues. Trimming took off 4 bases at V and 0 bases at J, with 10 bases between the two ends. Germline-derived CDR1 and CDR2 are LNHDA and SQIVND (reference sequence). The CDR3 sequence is CASSTRLSSYNEQFF. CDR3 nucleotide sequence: TGTGCCAGTAGTACTCGGCTGAGCTCCTACAATGAGCAGTTCTTC. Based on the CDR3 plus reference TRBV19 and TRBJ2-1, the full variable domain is DGGITQSPKYLFRKEGQNVTLSCEQNLNHDAMYWYRQDPGQGLRLIYYSQIVNDFQKGDIAEGYSVSREKKESFPLTVTSAQKNPTAFYLCASSTRLSSYNEQFFGPGTRLTVL.

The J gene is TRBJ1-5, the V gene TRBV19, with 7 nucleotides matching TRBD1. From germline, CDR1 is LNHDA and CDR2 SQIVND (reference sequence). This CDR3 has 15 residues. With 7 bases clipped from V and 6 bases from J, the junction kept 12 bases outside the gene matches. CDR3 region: CASNMGGKGAQPQHF. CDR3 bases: TGTGCCAGTAACATGGGGGGTAAGGGGGCTCAGCCCCAGCATTTT. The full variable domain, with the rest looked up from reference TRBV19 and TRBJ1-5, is DGGITQSPKYLFRKEGQNVTLSCEQNLNHDAMYWYRQDPGQGLRLIYYSQIVNDFQKGDIAEGYSVSREKKESFPLTVTSAQKNPTAFYLCASNMGGKGAQPQHFGDGTRLSIL.

As DNA, the CDR3 is TGTGCCAGCAGTTACCTGGCAGCCCCCGGGGAGCTGTTTTTT. This encodes CASSYLAAPGELFF. The rearrangement links TRBV6-5 to TRBJ2-2; D remains ambiguous. V was shortened by 2 bases and J by 6 bases, with 10 bases between the two germline ends. In germline, CDR1 is MNHEY, CDR2 SVGAGI. CDR3 length: 14 residues.

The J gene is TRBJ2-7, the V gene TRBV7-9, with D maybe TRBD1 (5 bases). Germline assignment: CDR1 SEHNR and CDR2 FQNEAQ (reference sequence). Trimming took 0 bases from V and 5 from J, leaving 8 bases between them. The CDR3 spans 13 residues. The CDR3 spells CASSLAGAHEQYF. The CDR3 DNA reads TGTGCCAGCAGCTTAGCAGGGGCCCACGAGCAGTACTTC.

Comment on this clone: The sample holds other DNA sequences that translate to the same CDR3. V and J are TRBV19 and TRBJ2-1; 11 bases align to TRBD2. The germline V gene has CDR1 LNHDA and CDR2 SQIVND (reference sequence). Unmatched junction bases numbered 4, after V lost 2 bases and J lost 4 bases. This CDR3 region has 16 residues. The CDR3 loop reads CASSILAGGLYNEQFF. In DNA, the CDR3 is TGTGCCAGTAGTATATTAGCGGGAGGGCTGTACAATGAGCAGTTCTTC.

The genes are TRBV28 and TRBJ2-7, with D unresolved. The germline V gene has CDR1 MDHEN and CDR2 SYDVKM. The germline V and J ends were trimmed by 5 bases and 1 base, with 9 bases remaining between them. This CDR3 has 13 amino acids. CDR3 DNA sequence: TGTGCCAGCAGTATTATGGTTTCCTACGAGCAGTACTTC. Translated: CASSIMVSYEQYF.

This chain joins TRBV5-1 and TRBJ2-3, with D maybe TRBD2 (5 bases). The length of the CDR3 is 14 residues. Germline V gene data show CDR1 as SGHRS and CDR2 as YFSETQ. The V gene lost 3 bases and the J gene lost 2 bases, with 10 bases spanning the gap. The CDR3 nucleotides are TGCGCCAGCAGCTCAAGCGGATACACAGATACGCAGTATTTT. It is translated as CASSSSGYTDTQYF.

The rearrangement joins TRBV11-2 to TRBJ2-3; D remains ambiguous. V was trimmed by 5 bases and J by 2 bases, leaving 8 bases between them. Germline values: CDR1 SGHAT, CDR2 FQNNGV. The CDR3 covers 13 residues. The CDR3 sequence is CASSRDHTDTQYF. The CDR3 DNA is TGTGCCAGCAGCCGAGACCACACAGATACGCAGTATTTT.